These T cell receptor beta chains were read from a single sample in a study of blood T cell repertoires in COVID-19. Assay: immunoSEQ multiplex PCR; the TCRdb copy retains only in-frame clones and omits some. The sample consists of roughly 250,000 clones, roughly 77% of them appearing once. Sequenced input: peripheral blood. All receptors derive from a woman of 80 years or more with acute or convalescent COVID-19. The CDR3 runs from the conserved cysteine through the conserved F or W. The D gene is left open where the match is weak. Size tells how often a clone was seen (once, few, many) or the class of an expanded clone, and some rows leave it out.

CDR3 DNA | CDR3 protein | V gene | clone size | J gene | D gene
TGTGCCAGCAGCCCCTTCCTTACCGGGGAGCTGTTTTTT | CASSPFLTGELFF | TRBV5-4 | NA | TRBJ2-2 | NA
TGTGCCAGCAGTGTGACAGGGTGGAGCACTGAAGCTTTCTTT | CASSVTGWSTEAFF | TRBV25-1 | NA | TRBJ1-1 | TRBD1
TGTGCCATCAGTGGTGGGCTTTATAGCGGGGAGCTGTTTTTT | CAISGGLYSGELFF | TRBV10-3 | NA | TRBJ2-2 | NA
TGTGCCAGCAGCTTAACAGGGTATGCCTACAATGAGCAGTTCTTC | CASSLTGYAYNEQFF | TRBV7-9 | NA | TRBJ2-1 | NA
TGTGCCAGCCAGGACAGGGGGTCCACTGAAGCTTTCTTT | CASQDRGSTEAFF | TRBV6-5 | NA | TRBJ1-1 | TRBD1
TGTGCCAGCAGCTCCGCCCTTAGCGGGAGGGGCACCGGGGAGCTGTTTTTT | CASSSALSGRGTGELFF | TRBV5-6 | NA | TRBJ2-2 | TRBD2
TGTGCCAGCAGTTTGCGAGGGAACATTCAGTACTTC | CASSLRGNIQYF | TRBV12-3/TRBV12-4 | NA | TRBJ2-4 | NA
TGTGCCAGCAGTGAAGACGGACTGGGAAACTATGGCTACACCTTC | CASSEDGLGNYGYTF | TRBV6-1 | NA | TRBJ1-2 | NA
TGTGCCAGCTCACCACGCCGGGGGGCTGGAAACACCATATATTTT | CASSPRRGAGNTIYF | TRBV18 | NA | TRBJ1-3 | NA
TGTGCCAGCACCAGCGGGGGAGGGATAGACATTCAGTACTTC | CASTSGGGIDIQYF | TRBV6-5 | NA | TRBJ2-4 | TRBD2
TGTGCCAGCAGCCCTCGGGACAGGGAGAACACTGAAGCTTTCTTT | CASSPRDRENTEAFF | TRBV11-1 | few | TRBJ1-1 | TRBD1
TGTGCCAGCAGTTCGCAGGGGTACCGAGGAGCTTTCTTT | CASSSQGYRGAFF | TRBV27 | NA | TRBJ1-1 | NA
TGTGCCAGCAGCCTAGCCTTGGGACAGGGGGCAGTCACCATATATTTT | CASSLALGQGAVTIYF | TRBV11-2 | once | TRBJ1-3 | TRBD1
TGTGCCAGCACCCTAGGGGATCAGCCCCAGCATTTT | CASTLGDQPQHF | TRBV6-5 | NA | TRBJ1-5 | NA
TGCGCCAGCAGCTTGGCCAGGCAGGACGAGCAGTACTTC | CASSLARQDEQYF | TRBV5-1 | NA | TRBJ2-7 | NA
TGTGCCAGCAGCTCCTCAATGTCGAGCTCCTATAATTCACCCCTCCACTTT | CASSSSMSSSYNSPLHF | TRBV7-9 | NA | TRBJ1-6 | NA
TGTGCCAGCAGTGCACAGGGGTTAGGCTACACCTTC | CASSAQGLGYTF | TRBV2 | few | TRBJ1-2 | TRBD1
TGTGCCAGCAGCCAAGATGTAAGGACATTAAATAATTCACCCCTCCACTTT | CASSQDVRTLNNSPLHF | TRBV3-1/TRBV3-2 | NA | TRBJ1-6 | NA
TGTGCCATCACAACGGGACAGGGGAACACTGAAGCTTTCTTT | CAITTGQGNTEAFF | TRBV10-3 | NA | TRBJ1-1 | TRBD1
TGTGCCAGCAGCCGGGACAGCTATAATGAAAAACTGTTTTTT | CASSRDSYNEKLFF | TRBV3-1/TRBV3-2 | NA | TRBJ1-4 | TRBD1
TGTGCCAGCAGCTTATTCGGACAGATCTACGAGCAGTACTTC | CASSLFGQIYEQYF | TRBV7-2 | NA | TRBJ2-7 | NA
TGTGCCATCAGTGGTACGGGGGTGGCCAATGAGCAGTTCTTC | CAISGTGVANEQFF | TRBV10-3 | NA | TRBJ2-1 | NA
TGTGCCAGCAGCGAAGGACAGTATAATTCACCCCTCCACTTT | CASSEGQYNSPLHF | TRBV5-6 | NA | TRBJ1-6 | NA
TGTGCCAGCTCACCACCGCGTCTCCCGTCTCCAGGCTCCTCTGGAAACACCATATATTTT | CASSPPRLPSPGSSGNTIYF | TRBV18 | few | TRBJ1-3 | NA
TGCAGCGTTGAAGAAGGAAGGGCGGGGGGAGAAGCTTTCTTT | CSVEEGRAGGEAFF | TRBV29-1 | NA | TRBJ1-1 | NA
TGTGCCAGCAGCCCAAGGACTAGCGGGAGGGATGACGGCATTCAGTACTTC | CASSPRTSGRDDGIQYF | TRBV4-2 | once | TRBJ2-4 | TRBD2
TGTGCCAGCAGCGGAGGGGGCCGGGTTGAAGCTTTCTTT | CASSGGGRVEAFF | TRBV9 | NA | TRBJ1-1 | TRBD1
TGTGCCAGCAGGCCGGGACAGGGGAACTATGGCTACACCTTC | CASRPGQGNYGYTF | TRBV2 | NA | TRBJ1-2 | TRBD1
TGTGCCATCAGTTCCCCGGACAGGGGGGACAATGAGCAGTTCTTC | CAISSPDRGDNEQFF | TRBV10-3 | NA | TRBJ2-1 | TRBD1